The following is a TCR beta chain sequence with its context. There is no known antigen for this receptor. The junction shows a germline mismatch at one end, possibly a read error. This entry belongs to a study of blood T cells in healthy people across ages (dated by TCRdb to the mid-2010s). Describing the broader study: Template switching captured roughly one uniquely barcoded TCR beta cDNA molecule per two T cells in model experiments. Two additional independent replicas of 1 million unique cDNA reads from the same blood draw were analyzed for two donors (one aged 18 to 29 and one aged 80 or older). The donors were divided into four age groups: young (average approximately 17 years), middle-aged (about 39), aged (about 56) and long-lived (roughly 82). To track age-related changes in TCR beta repertoire diversity, the study relied on deep sequencing normalized with unique cDNA molecular identifiers. To avoid experimental bias, donors of different ages were randomly spread across the sequencing lanes. What the research found in general, with its limitations: The percentage of naive T cells measured by flow cytometry correlated strongly with observed TCR beta diversity. Bulk unsorted PBMC profiling prevented conclusive comparison of naive and antigen-experienced compartments. Observed TCR beta diversity per million T cells fell roughly linearly with age, and a significant reduction was already apparent by age around 40. Because the CMV infection status of the donors was unknown, age-related changes in expanded clonotypes may potentially have been confounded. Estimates of total diversity from one million sequenced T cells were regarded as lower bounds and underestimates. Compared with the aged group, the long-lived group had more naive CD4+ T cells, fewer expanded clones and increased TCR diversity, a pattern suggesting age selection.

The library was built by means of 5' RACE. The sequencer listed for this sample is Illumina HiSeq 2500. A second PCR of roughly 7 to 12 cycles was run with a J-beta primer mix and a sample-barcoded 5' primer. A template-switch 5' adaptor carrying 12 random nucleotides introduced a unique molecular identifier onto each TCR beta cDNA molecule. Each sample yielded at least 3 million CDR3-containing paired-end reads. The Mint cDNA synthesis kit, primed by a TRBC-specific oligonucleotide, was used to synthesize first-strand cDNA from all RNA. Following uracil-DNA glycosylase treatment, all cDNA underwent a first 18-cycle PCR with the universal primers M1SS and BC2_uni_R. The authors' analysis ran thus. For normalization, 1 million high-quality reads, each with a distinct molecular identifier, were randomly selected from each sample. Reads sharing molecular identifiers were discarded rather than binned into consensus sequences. MiTCR, set to a Q25 quality threshold and the strictest error-elimination algorithm, was used for CDR3 identification, clonotype clustering and error correction. Lower-bound total TCR beta diversity was estimated with a nonparametric unseen species model using Euler transformation. In-frame beta chains were kept once TCRdb had trimmed the public reads at Q25 with fastp and called clones with MiXCR. Duplicate CDR3 protein sequences are folded into a single record with the most common DNA and genes. The V and J calls were determined by TCRdb, not by the authors. Within this sample are under 2 million distinct CDR3 sequences, with about 35% of them counted one time only. Over 9% of the sample belongs to the ten largest clones.

CDR1 and CDR2 are drawn from the germline V gene: SGHTA, FQGNSA. The cysteine opens and the phenylalanine closes a CDR3 of 19 amino acids. The read is trimmed to its CDR3 DNA, 57 bases read in frame from base 1. Donors were about 36 systemically healthy Caucasian individuals from Russia aged roughly 6 to 100 years. Each donor gave about 9.7 milliliters of peripheral blood, drawn into EDTA-treated Vacutainer tubes. PBMCs were isolated by Ficoll-Paque density-gradient centrifugation, with at least 6.5 million obtained per sample. Total RNA, at least 6 micrograms per sample, was extracted from PBMCs with Trizol reagent. Naive CD45RAhigh/CD27high T cell percentages were measured by flow cytometry on a PBMC aliquot from every donor.

This clonotype was sampled from a woman aged 25 to 39 in good health. The rearrangement combines TRBV7-2 with TRBJ2-1; TRBD2 lines up with 13 middle nucleotides. The source material was blood. The CDR3 region has the sequence CACSSPGLAGSSSYNEQFF. The DNA sequence is as follows: TGTGCCTGCAGCTCCCCGGGACTAGCGGGGTCAAGCTCCTACAATGAGCAGTTCTTC.